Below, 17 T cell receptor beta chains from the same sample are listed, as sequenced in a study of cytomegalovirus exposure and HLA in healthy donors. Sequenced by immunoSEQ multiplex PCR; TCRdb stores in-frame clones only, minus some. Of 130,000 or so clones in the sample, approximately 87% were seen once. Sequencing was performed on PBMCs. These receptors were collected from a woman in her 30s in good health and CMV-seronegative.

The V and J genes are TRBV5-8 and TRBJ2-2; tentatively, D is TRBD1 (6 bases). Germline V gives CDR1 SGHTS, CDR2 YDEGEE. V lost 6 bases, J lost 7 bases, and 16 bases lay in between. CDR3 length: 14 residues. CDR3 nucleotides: TGTGCCAGCAACCAAGGCAGGGGTAGCGGGGAGCTGTTTTTT. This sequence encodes CASNQGRGSGELFF. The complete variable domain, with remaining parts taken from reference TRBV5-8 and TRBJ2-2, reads EAGVTQSPTHLIKTRGQQATLRCSPISGHTSVYWYQQALGLGLQFLLWYDEGEERNRGNFPPRFSGRQFPNYSSELNVNALELEDSALYLCASNQGRGSGELFFGEGSRLTVL.

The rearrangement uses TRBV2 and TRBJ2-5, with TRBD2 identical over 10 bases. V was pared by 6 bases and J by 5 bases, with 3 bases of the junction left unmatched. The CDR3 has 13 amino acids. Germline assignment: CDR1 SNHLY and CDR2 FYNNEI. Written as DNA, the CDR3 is TGTGCCAGCAGAGCGGGGGGGCAGGAGACCCAGTACTTC. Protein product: CASRAGGQETQYF.

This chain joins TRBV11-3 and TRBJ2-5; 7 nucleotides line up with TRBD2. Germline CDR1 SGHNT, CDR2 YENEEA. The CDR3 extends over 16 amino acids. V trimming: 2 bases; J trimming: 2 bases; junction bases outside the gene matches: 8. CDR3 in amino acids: CASSLRASGKQETQYF. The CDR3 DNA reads TGTGCCAGCAGCTTACGGGCTAGCGGAAAACAAGAGACCCAGTACTTC. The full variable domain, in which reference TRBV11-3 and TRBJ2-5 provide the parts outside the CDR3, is EAGVVQSPRYKIIEKKQPVAFWCNPISGHNTLYWYLQNLGQGPELLIRYENEEAVDDSQLPKDRFSAERLKGVDSTLKIQPAELGDSAVYLCASSLRASGKQETQYFGPGTRLLVL.

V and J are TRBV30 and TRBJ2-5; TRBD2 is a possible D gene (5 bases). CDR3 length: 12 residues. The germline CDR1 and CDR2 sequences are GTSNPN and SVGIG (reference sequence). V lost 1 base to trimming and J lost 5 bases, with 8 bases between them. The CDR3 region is CAWSGGLETQYF. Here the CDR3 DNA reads TGTGCCTGGAGTGGAGGGCTTGAGACCCAGTACTTC.

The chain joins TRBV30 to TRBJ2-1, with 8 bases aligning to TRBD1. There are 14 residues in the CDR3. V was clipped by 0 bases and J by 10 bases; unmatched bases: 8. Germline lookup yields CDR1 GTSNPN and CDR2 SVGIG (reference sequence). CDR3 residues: CAWSVGTGLLEQFF. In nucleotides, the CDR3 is TGTGCCTGGAGTGTGGGGACAGGTCTTCTGGAGCAGTTCTTC.

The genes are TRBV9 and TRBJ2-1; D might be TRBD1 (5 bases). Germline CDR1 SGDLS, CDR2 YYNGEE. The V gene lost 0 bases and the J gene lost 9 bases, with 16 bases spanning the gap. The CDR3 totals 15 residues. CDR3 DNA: TGTGCCAGCAGCGTAGCTACCCAGGGTTCAAGTGAGCAGTTCTTC. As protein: CASSVATQGSSEQFF.

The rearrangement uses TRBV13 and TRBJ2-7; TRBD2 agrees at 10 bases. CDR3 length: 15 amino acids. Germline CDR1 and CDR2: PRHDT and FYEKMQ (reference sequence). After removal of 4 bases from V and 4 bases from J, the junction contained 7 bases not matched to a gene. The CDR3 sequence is CASSSLLAGAYEQYF. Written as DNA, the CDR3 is TGTGCCAGCAGCTCCCTCCTAGCGGGGGCTTACGAGCAGTACTTC.

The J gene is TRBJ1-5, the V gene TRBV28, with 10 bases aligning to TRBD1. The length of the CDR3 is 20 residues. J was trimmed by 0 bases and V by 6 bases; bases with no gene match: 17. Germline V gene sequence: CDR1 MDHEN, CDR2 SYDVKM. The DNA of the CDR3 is TGTGCCAGCAGCAGCGGACAGGGGGGGAACTGGCCATATAGCAATCAGCCCCAGCATTTT. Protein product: CASSSGQGGNWPYSNQPQHF.

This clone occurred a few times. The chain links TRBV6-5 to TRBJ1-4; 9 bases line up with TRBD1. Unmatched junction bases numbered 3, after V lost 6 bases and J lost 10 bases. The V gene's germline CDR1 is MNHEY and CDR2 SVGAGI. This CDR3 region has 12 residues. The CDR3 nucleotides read TGTGCCAGCAGCCGACAGGGGGGAAAACTGTTTTTT. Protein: CASSRQGGKLFF.

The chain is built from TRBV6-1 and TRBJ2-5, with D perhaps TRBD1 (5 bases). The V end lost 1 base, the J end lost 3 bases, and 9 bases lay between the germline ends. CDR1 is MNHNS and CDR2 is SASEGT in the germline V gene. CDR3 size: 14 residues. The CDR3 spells CASSEVGREETQYF. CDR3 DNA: TGTGCCAGCAGTGAAGTTGGCAGGGAAGAGACCCAGTACTTC.

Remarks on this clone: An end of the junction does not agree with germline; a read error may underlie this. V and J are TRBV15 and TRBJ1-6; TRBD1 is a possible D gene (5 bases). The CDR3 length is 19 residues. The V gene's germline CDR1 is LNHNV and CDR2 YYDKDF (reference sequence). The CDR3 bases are TGTGCCACCAGCAGAGATGGGGCAGATCGAATTTATTATAACTCACCCCTCCACTTT. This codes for CATSRDGADRIYYNSPLHF.

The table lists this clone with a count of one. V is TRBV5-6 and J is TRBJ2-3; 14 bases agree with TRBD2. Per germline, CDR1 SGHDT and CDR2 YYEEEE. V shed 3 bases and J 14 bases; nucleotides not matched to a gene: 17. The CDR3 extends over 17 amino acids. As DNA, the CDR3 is TGTGCCAGCAGCTGGACGGGACGGACTAGCGGGGGGCTTCGGTGGTATTTT. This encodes CASSWTGRTSGGLRWYF.

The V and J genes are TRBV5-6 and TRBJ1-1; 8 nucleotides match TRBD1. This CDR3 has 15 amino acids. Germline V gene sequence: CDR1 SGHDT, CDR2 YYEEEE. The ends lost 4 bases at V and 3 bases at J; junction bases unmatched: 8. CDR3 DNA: TGTGCCAGCAGCCGAAGCCGACAGGGGTACACTGAAGCTTTCTTT. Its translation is CASSRSRQGYTEAFF.

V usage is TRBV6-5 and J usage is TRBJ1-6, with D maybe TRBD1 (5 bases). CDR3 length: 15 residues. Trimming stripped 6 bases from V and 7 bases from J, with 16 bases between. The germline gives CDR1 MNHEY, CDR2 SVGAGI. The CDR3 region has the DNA TGTGCCAGCAGGCCCGGGGGGGGTCGCAATTCACCCCTCCACTTT. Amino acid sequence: CASRPGGGRNSPLHF.

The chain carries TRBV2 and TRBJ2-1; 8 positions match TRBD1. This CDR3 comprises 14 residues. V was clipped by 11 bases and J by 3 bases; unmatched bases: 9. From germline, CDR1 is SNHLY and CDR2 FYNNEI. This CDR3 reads CADGRGPNYNEQFF. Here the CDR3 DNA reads TGTGCCGACGGCAGGGGGCCTAACTACAATGAGCAGTTCTTC.

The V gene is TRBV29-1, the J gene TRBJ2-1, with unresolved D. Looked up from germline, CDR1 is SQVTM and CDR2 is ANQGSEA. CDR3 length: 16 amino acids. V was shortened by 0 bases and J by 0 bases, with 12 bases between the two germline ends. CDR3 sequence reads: CSVEDHSLSSYNEQFF. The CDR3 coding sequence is TGCAGCGTTGAAGATCACAGTTTAAGCTCCTACAATGAGCAGTTCTTC.

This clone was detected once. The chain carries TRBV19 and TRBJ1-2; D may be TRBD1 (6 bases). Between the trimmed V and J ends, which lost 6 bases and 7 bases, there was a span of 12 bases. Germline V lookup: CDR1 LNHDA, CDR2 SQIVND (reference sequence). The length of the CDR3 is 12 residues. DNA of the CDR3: TGTGCCAGTAGAACAGGGACAACTGGCTACACCTTC. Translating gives CASRTGTTGYTF.